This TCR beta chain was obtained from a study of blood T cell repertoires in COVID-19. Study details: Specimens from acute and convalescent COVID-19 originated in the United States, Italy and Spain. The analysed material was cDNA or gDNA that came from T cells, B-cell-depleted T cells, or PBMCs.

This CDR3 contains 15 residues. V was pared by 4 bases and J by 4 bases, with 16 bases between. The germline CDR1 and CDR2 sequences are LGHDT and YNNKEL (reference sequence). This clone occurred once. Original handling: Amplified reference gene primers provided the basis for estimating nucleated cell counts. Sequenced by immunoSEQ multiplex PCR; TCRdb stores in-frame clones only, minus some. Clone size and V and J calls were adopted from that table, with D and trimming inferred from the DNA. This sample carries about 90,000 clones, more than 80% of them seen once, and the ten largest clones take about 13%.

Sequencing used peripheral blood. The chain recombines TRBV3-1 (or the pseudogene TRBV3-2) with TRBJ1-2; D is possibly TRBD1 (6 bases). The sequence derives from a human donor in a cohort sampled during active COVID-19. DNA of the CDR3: TGTGCCAGCAGCCCTCGATGGGGGCGTAGCTATGGCTACACCTTC. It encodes CASSPRWGRSYGYTF.